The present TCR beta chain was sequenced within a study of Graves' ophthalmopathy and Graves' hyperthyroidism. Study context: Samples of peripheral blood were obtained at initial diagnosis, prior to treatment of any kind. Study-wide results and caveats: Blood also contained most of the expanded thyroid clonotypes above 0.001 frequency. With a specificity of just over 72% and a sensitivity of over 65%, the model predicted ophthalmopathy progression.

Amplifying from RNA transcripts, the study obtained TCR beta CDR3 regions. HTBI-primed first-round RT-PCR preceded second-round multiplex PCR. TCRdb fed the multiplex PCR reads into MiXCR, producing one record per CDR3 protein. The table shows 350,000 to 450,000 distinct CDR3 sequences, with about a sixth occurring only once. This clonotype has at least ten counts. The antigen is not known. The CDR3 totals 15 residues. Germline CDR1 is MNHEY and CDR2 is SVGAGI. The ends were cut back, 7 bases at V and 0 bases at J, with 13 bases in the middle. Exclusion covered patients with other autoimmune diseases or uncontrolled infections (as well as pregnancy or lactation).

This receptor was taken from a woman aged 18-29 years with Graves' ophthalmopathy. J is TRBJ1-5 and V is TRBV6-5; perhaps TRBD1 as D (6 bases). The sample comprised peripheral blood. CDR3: CASKGGPYSNQPQHF. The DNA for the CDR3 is TGTGCCAGCAAAGGGGGGCCTTATAGCAATCAGCCCCAGCATTTT.